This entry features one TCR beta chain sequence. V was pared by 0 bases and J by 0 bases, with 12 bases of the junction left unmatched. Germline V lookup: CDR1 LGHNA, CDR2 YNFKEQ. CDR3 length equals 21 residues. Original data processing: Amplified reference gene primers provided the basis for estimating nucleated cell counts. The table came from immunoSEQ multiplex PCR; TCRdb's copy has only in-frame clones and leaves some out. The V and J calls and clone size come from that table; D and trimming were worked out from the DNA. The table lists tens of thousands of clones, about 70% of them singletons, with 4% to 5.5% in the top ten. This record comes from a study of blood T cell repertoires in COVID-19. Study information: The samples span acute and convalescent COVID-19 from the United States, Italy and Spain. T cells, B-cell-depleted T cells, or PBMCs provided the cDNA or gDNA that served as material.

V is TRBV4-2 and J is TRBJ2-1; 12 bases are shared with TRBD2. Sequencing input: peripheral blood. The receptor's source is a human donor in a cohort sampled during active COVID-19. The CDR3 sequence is CASSQDRASGGAPSSYNEQFF. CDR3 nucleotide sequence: TGTGCCAGCAGCCAAGATAGGGCTAGCGGGGGGGCGCCGAGCTCCTACAATGAGCAGTTCTTC.